The 25 T cell receptor beta chains reported below all come from one sample, sequenced in a study of tumor and adjacent non-tumor tissue in lung cancer. Three rounds of nested PCR, following a modified ARM-PCR protocol, produced the TCRbeta library. TCRdb passed the multiplex PCR reads through MiXCR, listing each CDR3 protein once. The sample lists 77,000 or so distinct CDR3 sequences; roughly 80% were seen once. RNA was extracted from bulk tissue without any cell sorting. The material sequenced was lung tumor tissue. The receptors were gathered from a woman in her fifties or sixties with non-small cell lung cancer.

In the case of this clonotype: The conserved closing phenylalanine or tryptophan is absent in this CDR3, likely reflecting a read error. The chain links TRBV12-3 or TRBV12-4 to TRBJ2-1; D perhaps matches TRBD1 (5 bases). This CDR3 has 14 residues. CDR3 region: CTSSLQARYNEQFL. In DNA, the CDR3 is TGTACCAGCAGTTTACAGGCGAGGTACAATGAGCAGTTCTTA.

In the case of this clonotype: One junction end does not reproduce the germline sequence, and a read error may be involved. The chain has TRBV11-2 and TRBJ2-3; D gene ambiguous. The CDR3 runs 13 residues. CDR1 is SGHAT, CDR2 FQNNGV, per germline. The CDR3 bases are TGTGCCAACAGCATAGATCGGGCAGATGCACAGTATTTT. It codes for CANSIDRADAQYF.

A word on this clonotype: An end of the junction differs from the germline gene, which may be a read error. The chain links TRBV24-1 to TRBJ1-5, with 7 nucleotides matching TRBD1. Germline CDR1 and CDR2: KGHDR and SFDVKD. This CDR3 spans 17 amino acids. This chain's CDR3 is CATSDTRTGKEDQPRHF. CDR3 nucleotide sequence: TGTGCCACCAGTGATACCCGGACAGGAAAAGAGGATCAGCCCCGGCATTTT.

A note on this clonotype: The CDR3 ends on some other residue instead of the conserved phenylalanine or tryptophan, so this is likely a read error. V is TRBV6-5 and J is TRBJ2-5, with D unclear. This CDR3 has 16 amino acids. Germline CDR1 reads MNHEY; CDR2 reads SVGAGI. The V gene lost 7 bases and the J gene lost 1 base, with 19 bases spanning the gap. The CDR3, as DNA: TGTGCCAGCAATCCTTTCCCGGCCAGGTTCCAAGAGACCCAGTACTTG. This codes for CASNPFPARFQETQYL.

Note on this clonotype: The junction departs from the called germline gene at one end, perhaps through a read error. The V and J genes are TRBV6-2 or TRBV6-3 and TRBJ1-2; weak D call: TRBD1 (5 bases). The CDR3 sequence is 14 residues long. The V gene's germline CDR1 is MNHEY and CDR2 SVGEGT. DNA of the CDR3: TGTGCCAGCAGCCCCGGGACGGATAACTATGGCCACACCTTC. Protein: CASSPGTDNYGHTF.

This chain uses TRBV4-2 with TRBJ2-7; TRBD2 matches 8 bases. This CDR3 comprises 18 residues. Per the germline V gene, CDR1 is LGHNA and CDR2 is YNFKEQ. V dropped 4 bases and J dropped 6; count of bases not matched to a gene: 20. CDR3 coding DNA: TGTGCCAGCAGCCGAGAAGGACTAGCAGGAGAAGACCGCTTCGAGCAGTACTTC. Translated: CASSREGLAGEDRFEQYF.

Only one count was recorded for this clonotype. The conserved final phenylalanine or tryptophan is absent from the CDR3, which likely points to a read error. It is unclear where the CDR3 begins or ends on the DNA, so no DNA is shown, and the CDR3 is as TCRdb lists it. This sequence joins TRBV7-8 and TRBJ2-3; no DNA check was done on the table's D call, TRBD2. In germline, CDR1 is SGHVS, CDR2 FQNEAQ. The CDR3 spans 15 amino acids, including both terminal residues. The CDR3 loop reads CASSLSGGASDTLYI.

This sequence joins TRBV29-1 and TRBJ2-5; the D call may be TRBD1 or TRBD2 (5 bases each). Looked up from germline, CDR1 is SQVTM and CDR2 is ANQGSEA. The CDR3 totals 13 residues. V was trimmed by 6 bases and J by 0 bases, leaving 11 bases between them. In nucleotides, the CDR3 is TGCAGCGTACTAGAGACAGACCAAGAGACCCAGTACTTC. This codes for CSVLETDQETQYF.

V is TRBV28 and J is TRBJ1-1; no definite D call. CDR1 MDHEN and CDR2 SYDVKM come from the germline V gene. This CDR3 has 15 residues. CDR3 protein: CTNSLSAGDGTEAFF. For the CDR3, the DNA is TGTACCAACAGTTTATCAGCTGGGGATGGAACTGAAGCTTTCTTT.

The chain is built from TRBV11-2 and TRBJ1-4; no clear D. Per germline, CDR1 SGHAT and CDR2 FQNNGV. The CDR3 contains 14 residues. The ends were cut back, 5 bases at V and 5 bases at J, with 12 bases in the middle. CDR3 DNA sequence: TGTGCCAGCAGCCTTGACGCGGAAAATGAAAAACTGTTTTTT. This sequence encodes CASSLDAENEKLFF.

This chain links TRBV29-1 with TRBJ1-3; maybe TRBD1 (6 bases). The germline V gene has CDR1 SQVTM and CDR2 ANQGSEA. CDR3 size: 12 residues. For the CDR3, the DNA is TGCAGAGCCAGGACAGTCCGCGGCACCATATATTTT. Translated, it gives CRARTVRGTIYF.

Details on this clonotype: One junction end disagrees with the germline gene, perhaps due to a read error. The V gene is TRBV5-4, the J gene TRBJ2-3; D remains unclear. The CDR3 runs to 18 residues. In germline, CDR1 is SGHNT, CDR2 YYREEE (reference sequence). The DNA of the CDR3 is TGTGCCAGCAGCAACCTACGAGGAATACTTCTGAGCACAGTTACGCAGTATTTT. Its protein is CASSNLRGILLSTVTQYF.

Comment on this clonotype: At one end, the junction sequence differs from germline, possibly due to a read error. This chain links TRBV10-3 with TRBJ2-7; D may be TRBD1 (5 bases). This CDR3 region has 15 residues. From germline, CDR1 is ENHRY and CDR2 SYGVKD. The CDR3 DNA follows: TGTACCATCGGCGGAGCGAGACAGAGAGGTTCCGAGCAGTGCTTC. Encoded protein: CTIGGARQRGSEQCF.

As to this clonotype: A junction end diverges from the germline sequence, so it may reflect a read error. The chain recombines TRBV24-1 with TRBJ2-5, with D perhaps TRBD1 (6 bases). Germline-derived CDR1 and CDR2 are KGHDR and SFDVKD. CDR3 length equals 15 residues. The DNA for the CDR3 is TGTGCCACAAGTGACTTGCAAAACAGGGACGAGACCCAGTACTTC. Amino acid sequence: CATSDLQNRDETQYF.

Comments on this clonotype: At one of its ends the junction is not consistent with the germline gene, which may arise from a read error. The chain has TRBV4-2 and TRBJ2-1, with 7 bases fitting TRBD2. The CDR3 is made up of 15 amino acids. Germline CDR1 is LGHNA and CDR2 is YNFKEQ. CDR3 loop: CASSQDVGGPNEQFF. The CDR3 bases are TGTGCCAGCAGCCAAGACGTGGGAGGGCCCAATGAGCAATTCTTC.

About this clonotype itself: The junction and the germline gene differ at one end; a read error may be behind it. The V and J genes are TRBV29-1 and TRBJ1-1, with TRBD1 identical over 8 bases. Germline CDR1 and CDR2: SQVTM and ANQGSEA. This CDR3 spans 13 amino acids. This CDR3 is CRGAGTGNTEAFF. DNA of the CDR3: TGTAGGGGAGCCGGGACAGGGAACACTGAAGCTTTCTTT.

The sample holds many counts of this clonotype. V gene TRBV28 combines with J gene TRBJ1-1; D perhaps matches TRBD1 (5 bases). CDR1 is MDHEN and CDR2 is SYDVKM in the germline V gene. The CDR3 consists of 15 residues. V gave up 4 bases and J gave up 11 bases, with 23 bases separating them. CDR3 amino acids: CASSYLNGTGKRAFF. CDR3 DNA sequence: TGTGCCAGCAGTTACCTTAACGGGACCGGGAAGCGGGCTTTCTTT. The whole variable domain, filled in from reference TRBV28 and TRBJ1-1, reads DVKVTQSSRYLVKRTGEKVFLECVQDMDHENMFWYRQDPGLGLRLIYFSYDVKMKEKGDIPEGYSVSREKKERFSLILESASTNQTSMYLCASSYLNGTGKRAFFGQGTRLTVV.

As for this clonotype: This could be a read error, since a much larger clone is one nucleotide away. The V call is TRBV5-1, the J call TRBJ2-2; D uncertain. CDR3 length equals 14 residues. Trimming removed 7 bases at V and 2 bases at J, with 12 bases between. CDR1 and CDR2 from the germline V gene are SGHRS and YFSETQ. The CDR3 region is CASQSVGNTGELFF. The CDR3 DNA sequence: TGCGCCAGCCAATCGGTGGGTAACACCGGGGAGCTGTTTTTT. The complete variable domain, with remaining parts taken from reference TRBV5-1 and TRBJ2-2, reads KAGVTQTPRYLIKTRGQQVTLSCSPISGHRSVSWYQQTPGQGLQFLFEYFSETQRNKGNFPGRFSGRQFSNSRSEMNVSTLELGDSALYLCASQSVGNTGELFFGEGSRLTVL.

For this clonotype: One end of the junction does not line up with germline, which may come from a read error. The V call is TRBV4-1, the J call TRBJ1-5, with D possibly TRBD1 on 5 matching bases. Germline V gene sequence: CDR1 MGHRA, CDR2 YSYEKL. The CDR3 is 15 amino acids. Written as DNA, the CDR3 is TGCGCCAGCGGCCAAGTTCCAGGGTCCAATCAGCCCCAGCATTTC. Translated: CASGQVPGSNQPQHF.

In this sample, this clonotype turned up once. A read error may explain this, as a much larger clone is one base away. This chain joins TRBV25-1 and TRBJ2-2; a possible D gene is TRBD2 (6 bases). The CDR3 is 15 amino acids. From germline, CDR1 is MGHDK and CDR2 SYGVNS. CDR3 sequence: CASCDGGSDTGELFF. The CDR3 nucleotides read TGTGCCAGCTGTGACGGGGGTAGCGACACCGGGGAGCTGTTTTTT.

A note on this clonotype: One end of the junction does not line up with germline, which may come from a read error. V usage is TRBV20-1 and J usage is TRBJ1-4; 7 bases map to TRBD1. The germline gives CDR1 DFQATT, CDR2 SNEGSKA (reference sequence). There are 11 residues in the CDR3. The DNA for the CDR3 is TGCAGTGCTAGAGCTGACAGGGCCGTCCTTTTC. It translates to CSARADRAVLF.

A word on this clonotype: Lacking the conserved final phenylalanine or tryptophan, this CDR3 likely reflects a read error. V is TRBV12-3 or TRBV12-4 and J is TRBJ2-1; D unresolved. The CDR3 is 11 residues long. The CDR3 loop reads CASSLSHEQFL. The CDR3 DNA reads as TGTGCCAGCAGTTTATCCCATGAACAGTTCTTA.

This clonotype is medium-sized (0.01 to 0.1%). The chain recombines TRBV6-2 or TRBV6-3 with TRBJ2-1, with D maybe TRBD2 (6 bases). Germline V CDR1 and CDR2: MNHEY, SVGEGT. V lost 2 bases and J lost 10, with 15 bases in between. The CDR3 is 14 amino acids. The CDR3 nucleotides read TGTGCCAGCAGTTACATAGGGGAGGTGGACGAGCAGTTCTTC. Its translation: CASSYIGEVDEQFF.

Points on this clonotype: Relative to the germline gene, one junction end is altered; a read error may explain this. The chain uses TRBV6-5 and TRBJ1-1; TRBD1 is a possible D gene (5 bases). This CDR3 has 15 amino acids. Germline CDR1 MNHEY, CDR2 SVGAGI. The CDR3 DNA is TGTGCTAGCAGTTACTCGAGTGAGGGGAGCACTGAAGCTTTCTTT. It translates to CASSYSSEGSTEAFF.

Worth noting for this clonotype: Without the conserved terminal phenylalanine or tryptophan, this CDR3 likely stems from a read error. The chain combines TRBV12-3 or TRBV12-4 with TRBJ2-1; TRBD1 or TRBD2 may be the D gene (5 bases each). The CDR3 has 16 amino acids. The CDR3: CPSSSRDVGTYNEQFL. The CDR3 DNA sequence: TGTCCCAGCAGTTCCCGGGACGTCGGAACCTACAATGAGCAGTTCCTC.